The sequence of this T cell receptor (beta chain) was determined in a study of vaccination effects on CD4 cells after COVID-19. At the level of the study: A couple of convalescent patients were sampled 16 days and one week before vaccination.

Libraries were prepared by immunoSEQ multiplex PCR; TCRdb keeps only in-frame clonotypes and omits some of them. Seen here are tens of thousands of clones, around two thirds observed once, and the top ten hold approximately 15%. Remarks on this clone: Its specificity is unknown.

Broader study findings: Both infection-induced and vaccine-induced clones contracted markedly at late post-vaccination timepoints.

Before sequencing, viral peptide pools were used by the ViraFEST assay to expand antigen-specific CD4+ T cells. It was after around 10 days of culture that CD4+ T cells were isolated. The person had a PCR-confirmed SARS-CoV-2 infection during March to December 2020. They grew roughly 2 million PBMC in each well, adding about 9.5 IU/ml IL-2 and 8.5 to 10 ug/ml peptides. Cultures received IL-2 medium that replaced half the medium on days 3 and 7. Trimming shortened V by 1 base and J by 9 bases, and 10 bases separated the two germline ends. The V gene's germline CDR1 is LNHDA and CDR2 SQIVND (reference sequence). The CDR3 covers 13 residues.

The specimen comprised CD4+ T cells from PBMCs cultured with HCoV-NL63 spike peptides, sampled before COVID-19 vaccination. The TCR originated in a human donor who had a prior SARS-CoV-2 infection. The gene calls are TRBV19 and TRBJ2-1; D is unresolved. The CDR3 protein is CASSIVAAGEQFF. The CDR3 coding sequence is TGTGCCAGTAGTATAGTTGCCGCCGGTGAGCAGTTCTTC.